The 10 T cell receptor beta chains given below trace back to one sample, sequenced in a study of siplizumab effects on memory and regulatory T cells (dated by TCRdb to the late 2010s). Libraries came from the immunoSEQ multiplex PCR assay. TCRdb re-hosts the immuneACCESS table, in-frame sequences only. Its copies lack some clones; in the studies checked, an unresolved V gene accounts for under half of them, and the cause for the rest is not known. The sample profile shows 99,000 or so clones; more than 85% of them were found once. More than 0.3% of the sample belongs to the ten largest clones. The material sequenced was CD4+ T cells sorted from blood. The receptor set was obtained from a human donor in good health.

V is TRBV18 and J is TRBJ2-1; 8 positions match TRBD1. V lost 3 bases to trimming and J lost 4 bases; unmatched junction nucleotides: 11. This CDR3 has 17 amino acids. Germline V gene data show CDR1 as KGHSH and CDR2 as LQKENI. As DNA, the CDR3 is TGTGCCAGCTCACCTCCCGATACAGGGGGGCGGTACAATGAGCAGTTCTTC. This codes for CASSPPDTGGRYNEQFF.

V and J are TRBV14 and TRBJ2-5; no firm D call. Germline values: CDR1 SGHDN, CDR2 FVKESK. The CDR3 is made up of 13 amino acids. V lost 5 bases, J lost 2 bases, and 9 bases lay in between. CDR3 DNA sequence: TGTGCCAGCAGCACCCGACGACAAGAGACCCAGTACTTC. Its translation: CASSTRRQETQYF.

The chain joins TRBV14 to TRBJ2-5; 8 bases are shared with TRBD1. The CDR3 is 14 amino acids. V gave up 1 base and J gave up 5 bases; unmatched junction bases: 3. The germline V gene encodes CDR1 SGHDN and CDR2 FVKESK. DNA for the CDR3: TGTGCCAGCAGCCAAGTGGACAGGGAGGAGACCCAGTACTTC. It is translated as CASSQVDREETQYF.

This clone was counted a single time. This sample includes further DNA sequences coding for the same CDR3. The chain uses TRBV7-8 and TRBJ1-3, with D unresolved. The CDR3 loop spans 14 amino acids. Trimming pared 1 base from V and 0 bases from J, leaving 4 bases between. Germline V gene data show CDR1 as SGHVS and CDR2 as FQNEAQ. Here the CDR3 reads CASSLDSSGNTIYF. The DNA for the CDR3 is TGTGCCAGCAGCTTAGACAGCTCTGGAAACACCATATATTTT.

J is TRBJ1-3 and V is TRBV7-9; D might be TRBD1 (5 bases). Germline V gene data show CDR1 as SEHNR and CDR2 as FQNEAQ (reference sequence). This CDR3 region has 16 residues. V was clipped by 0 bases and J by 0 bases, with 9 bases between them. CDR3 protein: CASSLAGGISGNTIYF. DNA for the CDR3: TGTGCCAGCAGCTTAGCTGGGGGAATCTCTGGAAACACCATATATTTT.

CDR3 loop: CASRPTEDYYGYTF. Here the CDR3 DNA reads TGTGCCAGCAGGCCGACGGAAGATTACTATGGCTACACCTTC. The chain employs TRBV5-6 and TRBJ1-2; no firm D call. Trimming stripped 5 bases from V and 3 bases from J, with 14 bases between. Per the germline V gene, CDR1 is SGHDT and CDR2 is YYEEEE. CDR3 length: 14 amino acids.

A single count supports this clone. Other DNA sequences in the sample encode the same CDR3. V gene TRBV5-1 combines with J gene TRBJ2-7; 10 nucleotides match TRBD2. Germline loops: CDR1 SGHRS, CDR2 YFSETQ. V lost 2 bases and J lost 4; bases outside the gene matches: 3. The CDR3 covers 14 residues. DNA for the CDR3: TGCGCCAGCAGCTTAGGGACTAGCGCGTACGAGCAGTACTTC. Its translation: CASSLGTSAYEQYF.

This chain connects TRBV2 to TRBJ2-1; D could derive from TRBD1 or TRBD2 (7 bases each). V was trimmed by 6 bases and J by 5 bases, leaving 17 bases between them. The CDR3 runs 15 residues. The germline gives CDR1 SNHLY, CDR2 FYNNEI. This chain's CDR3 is CASRETSRGDNEQFF. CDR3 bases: TGTGCCAGCAGAGAGACTAGCAGGGGGGACAATGAGCAGTTCTTC.

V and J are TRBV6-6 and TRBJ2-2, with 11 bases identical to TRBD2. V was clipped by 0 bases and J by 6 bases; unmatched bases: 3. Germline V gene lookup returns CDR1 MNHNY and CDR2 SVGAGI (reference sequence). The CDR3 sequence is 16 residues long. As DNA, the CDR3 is TGTGCCAGCAGTTACTCTAGCGGGGGGGCCCCCGGGGAGCTGTTTTTT. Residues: CASSYSSGGAPGELFF.

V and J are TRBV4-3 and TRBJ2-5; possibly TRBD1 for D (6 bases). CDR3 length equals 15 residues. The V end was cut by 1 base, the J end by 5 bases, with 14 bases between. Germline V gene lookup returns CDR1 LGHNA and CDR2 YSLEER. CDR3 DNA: TGCGCCAGCAGCCAAGGGGGGCGGAGAGGGGAGACCCAGTACTTC. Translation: CASSQGGRRGETQYF.